Listed here are 18 T cell receptor beta chains from one sample, sequenced in a study of identical twins. TCRdb reprocessed the 5' RACE reads via MiXCR and lists one record per CDR3 protein. The table includes hundreds of thousands of distinct CDR3 sequences, around a sixth detected once. This same sample was also taken into another study, of T cells expressing NK-cell markers.

The specimen was PBMCs. These receptors were taken from a young woman in good health.

Many counts were recorded for this clonotype. The rearrangement links TRBV14 to TRBJ1-1; D unclear. V was cut by 0 bases and J by 8 bases, with 10 bases left in between. CDR1 is SGHDN and CDR2 is FVKESK in the germline V gene. The CDR3 runs 13 residues. CDR3 DNA sequence: TGTGCCAGCAGCCAAGATCGGCTCGTCGAAGCTTTCTTT. This encodes CASSQDRLVEAFF.

This clonotype has a count of ten or more. The chain employs TRBV7-2 and TRBJ2-1, with TRBD2 matching 9 bases. This CDR3 has 15 residues. Germline CDR1 reads SGHTA; CDR2 reads FQGNSA. V lost 6 bases to trimming and J lost 7 bases; unmatched junction nucleotides: 10. The CDR3 region is CASRPIALAGNEQFF. The CDR3 DNA reads as TGTGCCAGCAGACCAATAGCGCTAGCGGGGAATGAGCAGTTCTTC.

The genes are TRBV6-2 or TRBV6-3 and TRBJ2-5, with no clear D. The CDR3 runs 16 residues. The V and J ends lost 0 bases and 0 bases respectively, with 11 bases between them. Germline V gives CDR1 MNHEY, CDR2 SVGEGT. The CDR3 bases are TGTGCCAGCAGTTACTCCCGGACCAAGTACCAAGAGACCCAGTACTTC. Its translation is CASSYSRTKYQETQYF.

This clonotype was found a few times. This rearrangement joins TRBV5-1 to TRBJ2-7; tentatively, D is TRBD1 (7 bases). V lost 6 bases to trimming and J lost 6 bases, with 25 bases between them. The CDR3 is 16 amino acids. CDR1 is SGHRS and CDR2 is YFSETQ in the germline V gene. CDR3 nucleotides: TGCGCCAGCACATTGAGTGTTGGCAGGAGGGACAGCGAGCAGTACTTC. Translation gives CASTLSVGRRDSEQYF.

The chain is built from TRBV20-1 and TRBJ2-1; 9 bases fit TRBD2. Germline V lookup: CDR1 DFQATT, CDR2 SNEGSKA (reference sequence). The CDR3 consists of 14 residues. V lost 0 bases and J lost 7; bases outside the gene matches: 4. The CDR3 DNA reads as TGCAGTGCTAGAGATTGGCGGGGGGGGAATGAGCAGTTCTTC. Amino acid sequence: CSARDWRGGNEQFF.

This clonotype was detected only a few times. The J gene is TRBJ1-1, the V gene TRBV6-5; no definite D call. V shed 3 bases and J shed 12 bases, with 20 bases lying between them. This CDR3 contains 14 residues. CDR1 is MNHEY and CDR2 is SVGAGI in the germline V gene. The DNA of the CDR3 is TGTGCCAGCAGTTATGGGTATAGATCCCACCGATCTTTCTTT. This gives the protein CASSYGYRSHRSFF.

The chain uses TRBV3-1 and TRBJ2-1; D ambiguous. This CDR3 contains 14 residues. Trimming took off 3 bases at V and 4 bases at J, with 10 bases between the two ends. Looked up from germline, CDR1 is LGHDT and CDR2 is YNNKEL (reference sequence). The chain's CDR3 is CASSQVLPYNEQFF. In DNA form, the CDR3 reads TGTGCCAGCAGCCAGGTACTACCGTACAATGAGCAGTTCTTC.

This clonotype was found a few times. The rearrangement uses TRBV7-2 and TRBJ2-2; D not certain. Germline CDR1 reads SGHTA; CDR2 reads FQGNSA. The CDR3 extends over 11 amino acids. V was cut by 5 bases and J by 9 bases, with 7 bases left in between. CDR3 nucleotide sequence: TGTGCCAGCAGCCGCCTAAGGGAGCTGTTTTTT. Residues: CASSRLRELFF.

This clonotype turned up a few times. The chain couples TRBV7-9 to TRBJ2-7; D tentatively fits TRBD1 or TRBD2 (5 bases each). The CDR3 is made up of 14 amino acids. Germline assignment: CDR1 SEHNR and CDR2 FQNEAQ (reference sequence). V was clipped by 5 bases and J by 2 bases, with 13 bases between them. In DNA form, the CDR3 reads TGTGCCAGCAGCCTCGGGACGCAAACCTACGAGCAGTACTTC. This codes for CASSLGTQTYEQYF.

The chain combines TRBV9 with TRBJ2-5; 12 bases fit TRBD2. The CDR3 has 16 residues. Trimming at V came to 2 bases and at J to 5 bases, leaving 7 bases not matched to a gene. Germline V gene sequence: CDR1 SGDLS, CDR2 YYNGEE. The CDR3 DNA is TGTGCCAGCAGCGTTTCTAGCGGGGGGGCCTGGGAGACCCAGTACTTC. Its translation: CASSVSSGGAWETQYF.

The chain is built from TRBV5-1 and TRBJ2-1, with 7 bases that match TRBD2. From germline, CDR1 is SGHRS and CDR2 YFSETQ. Germline trimming cut 5 bases from V and 5 bases from J; bases unmatched to any gene: 7. The CDR3 totals 14 residues. CDR3 sequence: CASRLRDYNNEQFF. The CDR3 region has the DNA TGCGCCAGCAGATTACGGGACTACAACAATGAGCAGTTCTTC.

This clonotype was observed a handful of times. The rearrangement links TRBV11-2 to TRBJ2-4; D is perhaps TRBD1 (5 bases). From germline, CDR1 is SGHAT and CDR2 FQNNGV. This CDR3 is 15 amino acids long. V dropped 1 base and J dropped 8 bases, with 15 bases sitting between them. Written as DNA, the CDR3 is TGTGCCAGCAGCTTAGGTCAGGGATATCTTTACATTCAGTACTTC. The encoded protein is CASSLGQGYLYIQYF.

The chain links TRBV20-1 to TRBJ1-4; TRBD1 is a possible D gene (6 bases). From germline, CDR1 is DFQATT and CDR2 SNEGSKA (reference sequence). This CDR3 has 13 residues. Trimming took off 5 bases at V and 11 bases at J, with 18 bases between the two ends. CDR3 amino acids: CSASGTNVGKLFF. The CDR3, as DNA: TGCAGTGCTTCCGGGACAAATGTAGGGAAACTGTTTTTT.

This clonotype was picked up a small number of times. The chain carries TRBV7-2 and TRBJ2-3; possibly TRBD2 for D (6 bases). Germline assignment: CDR1 SGHTA and CDR2 FQGNSA. Trimming left V 5 bases short and J 6 bases short, with 9 bases between. The CDR3 loop spans 12 amino acids. The CDR3 sequence is CASSIAGDTQYF. The CDR3 DNA is TGTGCCAGCAGCATCGCGGGGGATACGCAGTATTTT.

This clonotype has ten or more counts. The chain recombines TRBV20-1 with TRBJ1-5; 7 positions match TRBD1. Germline V gene lookup returns CDR1 DFQATT and CDR2 SNEGSKA (reference sequence). With V trimmed by 0 bases and J by 5 bases, 7 bases remained unmatched. The CDR3 runs 15 residues. The CDR3 DNA is TGCAGTGCTAGAGATCCACAGGGGATTCATCAGCCCCAGCATTTT. It specifies CSARDPQGIHQPQHF.

The CDR3 bases are TGCGCCAGCAGCTCCGGGCTCCAGCGGTCACCCCTCCACTTT. Translation gives CASSSGLQRSPLHF. This sequence joins TRBV5-1 and TRBJ1-6; D remains ambiguous. The CDR3 length is 14 residues. Germline lookup yields CDR1 SGHRS and CDR2 YFSETQ. The V gene lost 3 bases and the J gene lost 10 bases, with 14 bases spanning the gap.

This chain links TRBV6-2 or TRBV6-3 with TRBJ1-1; 8 bases line up with TRBD1. Germline V CDR1 and CDR2: MNHEY, SVGEGT. The CDR3 is made up of 16 amino acids. Unmatched junction bases numbered 12, after V lost 5 bases and J lost 4 bases. The CDR3 DNA is TGTGCCAGCAGTGTCACTCATGGACAGGGAGGCACTGAAGCTTTCTTT. It encodes CASSVTHGQGGTEAFF.

This chain connects TRBV29-1 to TRBJ2-6; TRBD1 matches 7 bases. CDR3 length equals 16 residues. After removal of 2 bases from V and 2 bases from J, the junction contained 6 bases not matched to a gene. Germline V gene data show CDR1 as SQVTM and CDR2 as ANQGSEA. CDR3 amino acids: CSVETRTGAGANVLTF. DNA for the CDR3: TGCAGCGTTGAAACCAGAACAGGGGCTGGGGCCAACGTCCTGACTTTC.